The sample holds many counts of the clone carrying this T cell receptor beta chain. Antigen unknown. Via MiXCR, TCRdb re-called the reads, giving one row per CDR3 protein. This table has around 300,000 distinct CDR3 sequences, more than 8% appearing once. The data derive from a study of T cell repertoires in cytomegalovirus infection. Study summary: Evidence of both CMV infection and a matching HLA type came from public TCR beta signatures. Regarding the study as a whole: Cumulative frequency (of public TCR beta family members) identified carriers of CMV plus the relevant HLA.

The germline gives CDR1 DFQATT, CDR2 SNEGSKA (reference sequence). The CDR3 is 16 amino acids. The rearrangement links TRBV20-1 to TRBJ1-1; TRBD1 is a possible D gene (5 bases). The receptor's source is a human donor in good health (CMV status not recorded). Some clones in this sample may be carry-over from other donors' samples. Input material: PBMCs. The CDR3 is CGANGLRKSLNTEAFF. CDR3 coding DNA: TGCGGGGCTAACGGGCTTAGGAAGTCGCTGAACACTGAAGCTTTCTTT.